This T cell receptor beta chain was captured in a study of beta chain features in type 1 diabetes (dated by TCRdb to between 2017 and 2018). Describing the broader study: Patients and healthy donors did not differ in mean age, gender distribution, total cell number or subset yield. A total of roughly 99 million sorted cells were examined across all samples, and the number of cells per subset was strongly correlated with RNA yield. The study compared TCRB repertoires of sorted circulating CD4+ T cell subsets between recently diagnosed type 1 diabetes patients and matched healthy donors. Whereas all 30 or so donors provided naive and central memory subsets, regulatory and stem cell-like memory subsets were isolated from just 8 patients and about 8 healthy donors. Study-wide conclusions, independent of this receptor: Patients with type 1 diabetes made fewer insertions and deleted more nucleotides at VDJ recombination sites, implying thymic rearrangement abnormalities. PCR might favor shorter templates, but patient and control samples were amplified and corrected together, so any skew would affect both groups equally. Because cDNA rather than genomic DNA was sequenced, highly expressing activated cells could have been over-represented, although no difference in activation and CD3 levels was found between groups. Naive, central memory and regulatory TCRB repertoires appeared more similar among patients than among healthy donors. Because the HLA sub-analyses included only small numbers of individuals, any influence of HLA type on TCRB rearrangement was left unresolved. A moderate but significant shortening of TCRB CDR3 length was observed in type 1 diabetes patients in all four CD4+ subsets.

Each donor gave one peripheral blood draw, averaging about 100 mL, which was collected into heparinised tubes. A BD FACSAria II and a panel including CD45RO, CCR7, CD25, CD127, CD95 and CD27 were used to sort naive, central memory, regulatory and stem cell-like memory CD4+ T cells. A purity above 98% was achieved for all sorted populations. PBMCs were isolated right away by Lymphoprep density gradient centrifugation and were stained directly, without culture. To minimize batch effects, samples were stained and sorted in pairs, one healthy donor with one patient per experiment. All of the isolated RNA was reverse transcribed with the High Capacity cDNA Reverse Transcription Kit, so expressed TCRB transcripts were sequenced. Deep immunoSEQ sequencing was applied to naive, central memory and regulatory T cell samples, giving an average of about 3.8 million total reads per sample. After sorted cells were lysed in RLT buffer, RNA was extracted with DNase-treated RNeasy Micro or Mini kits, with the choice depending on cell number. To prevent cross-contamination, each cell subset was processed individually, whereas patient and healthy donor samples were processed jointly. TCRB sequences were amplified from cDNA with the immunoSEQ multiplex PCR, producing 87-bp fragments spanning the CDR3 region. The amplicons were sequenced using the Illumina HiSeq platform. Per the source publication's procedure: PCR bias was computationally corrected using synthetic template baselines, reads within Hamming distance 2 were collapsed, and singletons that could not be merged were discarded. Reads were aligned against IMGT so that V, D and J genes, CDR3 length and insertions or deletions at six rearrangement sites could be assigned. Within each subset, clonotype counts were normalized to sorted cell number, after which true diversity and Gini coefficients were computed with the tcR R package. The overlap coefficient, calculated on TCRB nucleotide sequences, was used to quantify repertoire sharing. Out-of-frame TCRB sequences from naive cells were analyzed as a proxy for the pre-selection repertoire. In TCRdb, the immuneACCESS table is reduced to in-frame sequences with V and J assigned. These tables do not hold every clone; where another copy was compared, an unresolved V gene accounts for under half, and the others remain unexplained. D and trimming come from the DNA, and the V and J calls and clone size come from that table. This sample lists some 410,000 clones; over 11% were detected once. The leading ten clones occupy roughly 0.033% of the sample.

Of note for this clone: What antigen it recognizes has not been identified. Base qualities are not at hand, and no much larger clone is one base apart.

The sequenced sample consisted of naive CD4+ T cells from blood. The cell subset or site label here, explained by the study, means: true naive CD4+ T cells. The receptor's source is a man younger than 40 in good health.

The CDR3 in this case is CASSPSLSSYNEQFF. The sequenced DNA is TGTGCCAGCAGCCCTAGCCTAAGCAGTTACAATGAGCAGTTCTTC. This receptor chain uses TRBV7-9 and TRBJ2-1; the D region possibly corresponds to TRBD2 (5 bases align). From a lookup of the germline V gene (reference sequence), CDR1 and CDR2 are SEHNR and FQNEAQ. The junction carries 15 bases between V and J, which are trimmed by 5 bases and 4 bases respectively. The CDR3 runs 15 amino acids, cysteine and phenylalanine included. The sequence is cut down to CDR3 DNA, 45 bases in frame from base 1.